This T cell receptor (beta chain) is from a study of molecular identifiers for immune sequencing clone quantification. Study-wide background: For replicates, RNA isolated from roughly 21,000 or 96,000 naive CD8 cells was divided into five portions, of which four were sequenced.

The study's findings and limits: Jurkat TCR RNA spiked in from one cell reportedly remained identifiable amid 970,000 or so naive cells. Underestimated sizes of highly expanded clones could result from identical TCR molecules that share a barcode.

Previously published methods and listed TCR primers were used for the bulk TCR libraries. TCRdb used MiXCR to reprocess the PCR reads, holding one entry per CDR3 protein. The sample holds approximately 680,000 distinct CDR3 sequences, approximately 24% seen once. This clonotype has only a few counts. Its antigen is unknown. Germline V CDR1 and CDR2: LGHDT, YNNKEL (reference sequence). The CDR3 sequence is 15 residues long. Trimming cost V 5 bases and J 4 bases; bases outside gene matches: 8. This clonotype was sampled from a human donor in good health. Some libraries in this study had Jurkat cell RNA spiked in. The chain is built from TRBV3-1 and TRBJ1-2; TRBD1 matches 9 bases. The sequenced material came from naive CD8+ T cells from blood, with Jurkat cell RNA spiked in. Subset meaning: FACS-sorted CD8+CD4-CCR7+CD45RA+ naive T cells. CDR3 sequence: CASSEQGATAYGYTF. CDR3 DNA sequence: TGTGCCAGCAGCGAACAGGGGGCGACCGCCTATGGCTACACCTTC. The variable domain in full, with the rest retrieved from reference TRBV3-1 and TRBJ1-2, is DTAVSQTPKYLVTQMGNDKSIKCEQNLGHDTMYWYKQDSKKFLKIMFSYNNKELIINETVPNRFSPKSPDKAHLNLHINSLELGDSAVYFCASSEQGATAYGYTFGSGTRLTVV.